This is a list of T cell receptor beta chains from one sample in a study of cytomegalovirus exposure and HLA in healthy donors. This table comes from immunoSEQ multiplex PCR, and its TCRdb copy is limited to in-frame clones, with some not included. The sample includes 130,000 or so clones, around 67% of them seen just once. Sequenced sample: PBMCs. Receptor source: a man between 18 and 35 years old in good health and CMV-seropositive. CDR3s include the opening cysteine and the closing phenylalanine or tryptophan. The D gene is left open where the match is weak. Some rows have no size entry. The others give once, few or many, or a class for an expanded clone.

TRBJ2-3	TRBD2	TRBV2	NA	CASSGKDSGSRKVNTQYF	TGTGCCAGCAGTGGTAAGGATAGCGGGTCCCGAAAGGTGAATACGCAGTATTTT
TRBJ2-1	TRBD2	TRBV10-3	NA	CAISGLPSGTPYNEQFF	TGTGCCATCAGCGGCCTACCTAGCGGTACCCCCTACAATGAGCAGTTCTTC
TRBJ2-7	NA	TRBV18	NA	CASSTTSYEQYF	TGTGCCAGCTCAACCACTAGCTACGAGCAGTACTTC
TRBJ2-7	TRBD1	TRBV6-5	NA	CASRMDRGPYEQYF	TGTGCCAGCAGAATGGACAGGGGACCCTACGAGCAGTACTTC
TRBJ2-6	NA	TRBV5-5	few	CASSTRPGQHSGANVLTF	TGTGCCAGCAGCACCAGGCCGGGACAACACTCTGGGGCCAACGTCCTGACTTTC
TRBJ2-3	TRBD1	TRBV5-1	NA	CASSSDRGGDTQYF	TGCGCCAGCAGCTCGGACAGGGGGGGAGATACGCAGTATTTT
TRBJ2-1	TRBD2	TRBV6-6	NA	CASSTSGGFNEQFF	TGTGCCAGCAGCACCTCCGGGGGGTTTAATGAGCAGTTCTTC
TRBJ1-1	NA	TRBV15	few	CATSRDRLRGTEAFF	TGTGCCACCAGCAGAGATCGGTTAAGGGGCACTGAAGCTTTCTTT
TRBJ2-7	TRBD1	TRBV2	NA	CASRRDSLGEQYF	TGTGCCAGCAGGAGGGACAGCCTAGGGGAGCAGTACTTC
TRBJ2-5	TRBD2	TRBV30	NA	CAWSAGAGGRETQYF	TGTGCCTGGAGTGCAGGGGCTGGCGGGAGGGAGACCCAGTACTTC
TRBJ1-1	TRBD1	TRBV14	NA	CASSPWLGGQDEAFF	TGTGCCAGCAGCCCCTGGTTAGGGGGCCAAGATGAAGCTTTCTTT
TRBJ1-2	NA	TRBV27	few	CASSLSGGLDGYTF	TGTGCCAGCAGTTTATCTGGGGGCTTGGATGGCTACACCTTC
TRBJ2-3	TRBD1	TRBV19	NA	CASSITGGPTDTQYF	TGTGCCAGTAGTATTACAGGGGGCCCCACAGATACGCAGTATTTT
TRBJ1-5	NA	TRBV19	NA	CASSSRGEQPQHF	TGTGCCAGTAGTAGCAGGGGCGAACAGCCCCAGCATTTT
TRBJ2-7	NA	TRBV7-6	NA	CASSRDGRPYEQYF	TGTGCCAGCAGCAGAGACGGGAGACCTTACGAGCAGTACTTC
TRBJ2-3	TRBD1	TRBV29-1	once	CSVGTGVRATQYF	TGCAGCGTGGGGACAGGGGTAAGGGCTACGCAGTATTTT
TRBJ2-1	TRBD1	TRBV28	NA	CASGRTGGGYNEQFF	TGTGCCAGCGGTCGGACAGGGGGCGGCTACAATGAGCAGTTCTTC
TRBJ1-2	NA	TRBV29-1	NA	CSAPGVRGGYTF	TGCAGCGCTCCGGGGGTCCGTGGTGGCTACACCTTC
TRBJ2-3	TRBD2	TRBV4-2	NA	CASQGLAGGSNTDTQYF	TGTGCCAGCCAGGGACTAGCGGGGGGTAGCAACACAGATACGCAGTATTTT
TRBJ2-1	TRBD2	TRBV5-1	NA	CASSRLAGVSNEQFF	TGCGCCAGCAGCCGACTAGCGGGAGTATCAAATGAGCAGTTCTTC
TRBJ1-2	NA	TRBV5-5	NA	CASRPRPTNDYGYTF	TGTGCCAGCAGACCCCGCCCCACAAACGACTATGGCTACACCTTC
TRBJ1-1	NA	TRBV11-2	NA	CASSSIAGKTEAFF	TGTGCCAGCAGCTCAATAGCAGGGAAGACTGAAGCTTTCTTT
TRBJ1-1	TRBD1	TRBV9	NA	CASSRIPGQGANTEAFF	TGTGCCAGCAGCCGAATTCCGGGACAGGGGGCGAACACTGAAGCTTTCTTT
TRBJ2-7	TRBD1	TRBV5-4	NA	CASSEGQGTYEQYF	TGTGCCAGCAGCGAGGGACAGGGAACCTACGAGCAGTACTTC
TRBJ1-1	NA	TRBV19	once	CASSQQGTEAFF	TGTGCCAGTAGTCAACAGGGAACTGAAGCTTTCTTT
TRBJ2-4	NA	TRBV7-8	NA	CASSLWGEGAKNIQYF	TGTGCCAGCAGTTTATGGGGTGAGGGAGCCAAAAACATTCAGTACTTC
TRBJ1-6	NA	TRBV6-1	NA	CASSRAGVNNSPLHF	TGTGCCAGCAGTCGGGCAGGGGTTAATAATTCACCCCTCCACTTT
TRBJ2-7	NA	TRBV6-5	NA	CASSAQGTYEQYF	TGTGCCAGCAGTGCACAGGGAACCTACGAGCAGTACTTC
TRBJ2-5	TRBD1	TRBV11-1	NA	CASRATGIQETQYF	TGTGCCAGCAGGGCGACAGGGATACAAGAGACCCAGTACTTC
TRBJ2-2	TRBD1	TRBV9	once	CASSVGSQGYTGELFF	TGTGCCAGCAGCGTAGGGTCACAGGGGTACACCGGGGAGCTGTTTTTT
TRBJ2-3	TRBD2	TRBV5-4	NA	CASSQGAGVGLDTQYF	TGTGCCAGCAGCCAGGGCGCGGGGGTCGGGTTAGATACGCAGTATTTT
TRBJ1-1	TRBD1	TRBV10-1	once	CASSEDWGQGRQAFF	TGCGCCAGCAGTGAGGATTGGGGACAGGGTAGACAAGCTTTCTTT
TRBJ2-5	TRBD2	TRBV2	few	CARSGRGVGETQYF	TGTGCCAGGTCCGGGAGGGGGGTCGGGGAGACCCAGTACTTC
TRBJ2-7	NA	TRBV6-5	NA	CASSYLYEQYF	TGTGCCAGCAGTTACCTCTACGAGCAGTACTTC
TRBJ1-2	NA	TRBV28	NA	CASSLVSGIEGEGYTF	TGTGCCAGCAGTTTGGTTTCGGGTATAGAAGGGGAAGGCTACACCTTC
TRBJ2-3	NA	TRBV28	NA	CASSGRGATDTQYF	TGTGCCAGTTCGGGCAGGGGAGCCACAGATACGCAGTATTTT
TRBJ2-7	NA	TRBV5-8	NA	CASSFWGLEQYF	TGTGCCAGCAGCTTTTGGGGGCTCGAGCAGTACTTC
TRBJ2-7	NA	TRBV10-3	NA	CAIRTMYEQYF	TGTGCCATCAGAACGATGTACGAGCAGTACTTC
TRBJ1-5	TRBD1	TRBV19	NA	CASSGRPGQGFWQPQHF	TGTGCCAGTAGTGGGCGACCGGGACAGGGGTTCTGGCAGCCCCAGCATTTT
TRBJ2-7	TRBD1	TRBV28	few	CASSFLSQTGSYEQYF	TGTGCCAGCAGTTTCCTATCTCAGACAGGGTCCTACGAGCAGTACTTC
TRBJ1-6	NA	TRBV9	few	CASSVGGGENSPLHF	TGTGCCAGCAGCGTAGGGGGCGGAGAGAACTCACCCCTCCACTTT
TRBJ1-6	NA	TRBV7-2	few	CASSLGYSSPLHF	TGTGCCAGCAGCTTAGGGTACTCCTCACCCCTCCACTTT
TRBJ2-5	TRBD1	TRBV5-1	NA	CASQDRGGETQYF	TGCGCCAGCCAAGACAGGGGCGGGGAGACCCAGTACTTC
TRBJ2-7	TRBD1	TRBV6-5	NA	CASTVTGTGAEQYF	TGTGCCAGCACCGTAACCGGGACAGGGGCCGAGCAGTACTTC
TRBJ2-1	NA	TRBV29-1	few	CSVVGGRENEQFF	TGCAGCGTTGTGGGGGGAAGGGAGAATGAGCAGTTCTTC
TRBJ1-2	NA	TRBV4-3	few	CASSQDGLGSYGYTF	TGCGCCAGCAGCCAAGATGGGTTGGGCTCCTATGGCTACACCTTC
TRBJ2-7	NA	TRBV2	few	CASSFNLYTYEQYF	TGTGCCAGCAGCTTCAACCTCTATACTTACGAGCAGTACTTC
TRBJ1-6	TRBD1	TRBV19	NA	CASSGDSHNSPLHF	TGTGCCAGTAGTGGGGACAGCCATAATTCACCCCTCCACTTT
TRBJ2-3	TRBD2	TRBV4-2	NA	CASSQGGLATDTQYF	TGTGCCAGCAGCCAAGGGGGACTAGCCACAGATACGCAGTATTTT
TRBJ2-7	NA	TRBV6-6	NA	CASSYTVNFHEQYF	TGTGCCAGCAGTTACACCGTTAACTTCCACGAGCAGTACTTC